In this sample, the clone carrying this TCR beta chain turned up many times. The antigen remains undetermined. With a J-beta primer mix and a sample-barcoded 5' primer, a second PCR ran roughly 6 to 11 cycles. Researchers report that a template-switch adaptor with 12 random nucleotides tagged each cDNA molecule. From the 5' RACE reads, TCRdb called clonotypes with MiXCR, one entry per CDR3 protein. The sample has around 900,000 distinct CDR3 sequences, 29% seen once; the top ten hold 15% to 20%. These data are taken from a study of blood T cells in healthy people across ages. General study results and limits: More naive CD4+ cells and higher diversity were found in long-lived than in aged donors.

This sequence originates from a woman older than 75 in good health. Sequencing was done on a sample of blood.

Here the CDR3 reads CASSVRQGNTEAFF. DNA of the CDR3: TGTGCCAGCAGCGTAAGACAGGGAAACACTGAAGCTTTCTTT. The V gene is TRBV7-9, the J gene TRBJ1-1, with TRBD1 matching over 7 bases. The germline V gene encodes CDR1 SEHNR and CDR2 FQNEAQ (reference sequence). The junction had 5 bases not matched to a gene; V was cut back by 5 bases and J by 2 bases. This CDR3 contains 14 residues.